A selection of T cell receptor beta chains follows, all from one sample in a study of STAT5B mutations in CD4+ large granular lymphocyte leukemia. Here immunoSEQ multiplex PCR was the method, and the copy in TCRdb shows in-frame clones only, minus some. The sample records about 45,000 clones, just over 85% being singletons. Sequenced sample: CD4+ T cells from blood buffy coats. Every receptor here comes from a human donor in good health. Both conserved end residues are part of each CDR3. D genes are given only for firm matches. A row's size may be missing; if present it is once, few, many or a size class.

j_call d_call clone_size v_call cdr3_aa cdr3_nt
TRBJ2-3 TRBD2 . TRBV27 CASSLSREGTQYF TGTGCCAGCAGTTTATCCAGGGAGGGTACGCAGTATTTT
TRBJ1-4 . . TRBV6-6 CASSYPREGTNEKLFF TGTGCCAGCAGTTACCCCAGGGAGGGGACTAATGAAAAACTGTTTTTT
TRBJ2-1 . . TRBV6-6 CASSPRPGDSYNEQFF TGTGCCAGCAGTCCTAGGCCGGGGGACTCCTACAATGAGCAGTTCTTC
TRBJ2-7 . . TRBV28 CASSVPGRIEQYF TGTGCCAGCAGCGTCCCGGGACGGATCGAGCAGTACTTC
TRBJ2-7 TRBD2 . TRBV5-1 CASSGLAGVPYEQYF TGCGCCAGCAGCGGACTAGCGGGAGTCCCCTACGAGCAGTACTTC
TRBJ2-1 . once TRBV5-1 CASSLETGTYNEQFF TGCGCCAGCAGCTTGGAGACGGGGACGTACAATGAGCAGTTCTTC
TRBJ2-2 . . TRBV4-1 CASSPLPDLDTGELFF TGCGCCAGCAGCCCCCTACCTGATCTGGACACCGGGGAGCTGTTTTTT
TRBJ2-5 . once TRBV14 CASSQVGQLPQETQYF TGTGCCAGCAGCCAAGTAGGACAGCTACCGCAAGAGACCCAGTACTTC
TRBJ2-1 . . TRBV7-9 CASSLAGGRFDEQFF TGTGCCAGCAGCTTAGCGGGGGGGCGATTCGATGAGCAGTTCTTC
TRBJ2-5 . . TRBV25-1 CASKEARGYQETQYF TGTGCCAGCAAGGAGGCACGGGGGTACCAAGAGACCCAGTACTTC
TRBJ1-2 . . TRBV9 CASSDRTAHGYTF TGTGCCAGCAGCGACCGGACAGCTCATGGCTACACCTTC
TRBJ2-3 TRBD2 . TRBV30 CAWSASRLATDTQYF TGTGCCTGGAGTGCCTCACGACTAGCGACAGATACGCAGTATTTT
TRBJ2-7 TRBD2 . TRBV4-2 CASSQDVAGLSYEQYF TGTGCCAGCAGCCAAGACGTAGCGGGGCTTTCCTACGAGCAGTACTTC
TRBJ1-5 . . TRBV2 CASSEVGNQQPQHF TGTGCCAGCAGTGAAGTAGGCAACCAACAGCCCCAGCATTTT
TRBJ1-5 . . TRBV7-2 CASSPHPRNQPQHF TGTGCCAGCAGCCCGCATCCCAGGAATCAGCCCCAGCATTTT
TRBJ1-1 . . TRBV5-1 CASSMAGTSRMNTEAFF TGCGCCAGCAGCATGGCCGGGACATCCCGCATGAACACTGAAGCTTTCTTT
TRBJ2-5 TRBD1 . TRBV6-6 CASSPGTGQETQYF TGTGCCAGCAGTCCCGGGACAGGACAAGAGACCCAGTACTTC
TRBJ2-7 TRBD2 . TRBV5-1 CASSLRGLADSSYEQYF TGCGCCAGCAGCTTGAGGGGACTAGCGGATAGCTCCTACGAGCAGTACTTC
TRBJ1-1 . few TRBV7-9 CASSLATGQETEAFF TGTGCCAGCAGCTTAGCTACAGGGCAGGAGACTGAAGCTTTCTTT
TRBJ1-1 TRBD1 once TRBV19 CRGVGQGAPNTEAFF TGTCGTGGGGTGGGACAGGGGGCCCCAAACACTGAAGCTTTCTTT
TRBJ2-2 TRBD1 . TRBV5-1 CASSLDRVTGELFF TGCGCCAGCAGCCTAGACAGGGTCACCGGGGAGCTGTTTTTT
TRBJ2-7 . . TRBV14 CASSQALSSGEQYF TGTGCCAGCAGCCAAGCTCTTTCGAGTGGCGAGCAGTACTTC
TRBJ2-3 . . TRBV6-1 CASSEAPADTQYF TGTGCCAGCAGTGAAGCGCCCGCAGATACGCAGTATTTT
TRBJ2-7 . once TRBV2 CASTRDRAYEQYF TGTGCCAGCACCCGGGACCGAGCCTACGAGCAGTACTTC
TRBJ2-5 . . TRBV6-6 CASSYGLETQYF TGTGCCAGCAGTTACGGGTTGGAGACCCAGTACTTC
TRBJ1-3 TRBD1 . TRBV10-2 CASKRGGAGNTIYF TGCGCCAGCAAGAGAGGGGGCGCCGGAAACACCATATATTTT
TRBJ2-2 TRBD2 few TRBV4-1 CASSHLGLAGGPRTKGTGELFF TGCGCCAGCAGCCACCTTGGACTAGCGGGAGGTCCCAGAACCAAGGGAACCGGGGAGCTGTTTTTT
TRBJ2-7 TRBD1 . TRBV6-6 CASQGAFGVGEQYF TGTGCCAGTCAGGGGGCGTTTGGTGTAGGGGAGCAGTACTTC
TRBJ1-3 . once TRBV7-2 CASSLVPVPGSGNTIYF TGTGCCAGCAGCTTAGTACCGGTCCCCGGCTCTGGAAACACCATATATTTT
TRBJ1-1 . . TRBV30 CATQRQGNTEAFF TGTGCCACACAACGGCAGGGGAACACTGAAGCTTTCTTT
TRBJ1-1 TRBD1 few TRBV30 CAWVSGTGWTEAFF TGTGCCTGGGTTTCCGGGACAGGGTGGACTGAAGCTTTCTTT
TRBJ1-3 . . TRBV18 CASSPAAGNTIYF TGTGCCAGCTCACCGGCGGCAGGAAACACCATATATTTT
TRBJ1-5 . . TRBV6-6 CASSYGVLGQPQHF TGTGCCAGCAGTTACGGGGTCTTGGGTCAGCCCCAGCATTTT
TRBJ1-1 . . TRBV28 CASSLLLAASQAFF TGTGCCAGCAGTTTACTTCTGGCAGCTTCCCAAGCTTTCTTT
TRBJ1-3 . . TRBV9 CASSVDTPSGNTIYF TGTGCCAGCAGCGTCGATACACCCTCTGGAAACACCATATATTTT
TRBJ1-3 . . TRBV27 CASSLSGISGNTIYF TGTGCCAGCAGTTTATCAGGGATCTCTGGAAACACCATATATTTT
TRBJ2-7 . few TRBV10-1 CANEEGTAYEQYF TGCGCCAACGAGGAGGGGACGGCCTACGAGCAGTACTTC
TRBJ1-5 . . TRBV2 CASSGDFQRGNNQPQHF TGTGCCAGCAGTGGGGACTTCCAGAGGGGCAACAATCAGCCCCAGCATTTT
TRBJ2-3 . . TRBV6-1 CASALGGTTDTQYF TGTGCCAGCGCGTTGGGCGGTACCACAGATACGCAGTATTTT
TRBJ2-5 TRBD1 . TRBV18 CASSPGQGIETQYF TGTGCCAGCTCACCCGGACAGGGGATAGAGACCCAGTACTTC
TRBJ2-3 TRBD2 . TRBV30 CAWSTGTSGTISDTQYF TGTGCCTGGAGTACCGGGACTAGCGGGACAATTTCAGATACGCAGTATTTT
TRBJ2-7 . . TRBV14 CASSQDYVYEQYF TGTGCCAGCAGCCAAGACTACGTCTACGAGCAGTACTTC
TRBJ2-7 TRBD1 . TRBV18 CASSRTQGALGNEQYF TGTGCCAGCTCCCGAACTCAGGGGGCGTTAGGTAACGAGCAGTACTTC
TRBJ2-3 . once TRBV27 CASSTTRHTDTQYF TGTGCCAGCAGTACGACTAGGCACACAGATACGCAGTATTTT
TRBJ1-5 . . TRBV10-3 CAISERDGPNQPQHF TGTGCCATCAGTGAGAGGGACGGCCCCAATCAGCCCCAGCATTTT
TRBJ1-5 . few TRBV6-4 CASSGEPDQPQHF TGTGCCAGCAGTGGGGAACCTGATCAGCCCCAGCATTTT
TRBJ1-1 . . TRBV18 CASSQTSYGVMNTEAFF TGTGCCAGCTCACAGACATCGTACGGGGTAATGAACACTGAAGCTTTCTTT
TRBJ2-7 . . TRBV18 CASSPPSKSYEQYF TGTGCCAGCTCACCACCGTCAAAGTCCTACGAGCAGTACTTC
TRBJ2-2 . . TRBV2 CASTDEQVRAGELFF TGTGCCAGCACCGATGAACAGGTCCGCGCCGGGGAGCTGTTTTTT
TRBJ2-1 . . TRBV11-3 CASSCYEQFF TGTGCCAGCAGCTGCTATGAGCAGTTCTTC
TRBJ1-2 . . TRBV4-1 CASSQGTGLLRVVYGYTF TGCGCCAGCAGCCAAGGTACAGGTCTCCTTAGGGTGGTCTATGGCTACACCTTC
TRBJ1-2 . . TRBV15 CATSRDRAYGYTF TGTGCCACCAGCAGAGATCGGGCCTATGGCTACACCTTC